A single sample gave rise to the 7 T cell receptor beta chains below, sequenced in a study of patients and donors after allogeneic stem cell transplantation. Each CDR3 protein gets one entry after TCRdb re-called the RT-PCR reads with MiXCR. Here the sample spans over 350,000 distinct CDR3 sequences, 16% being singletons. Material: blood, either unsorted or a sorted T cell fraction (not recorded which). The receptors were gathered from a human donor who was either an allogeneic HSCT recipient or a stem cell or donor lymphocyte infusion donor (not recorded which). It is not recorded whose cells these are; they may come from a transplant donor.

This clonotype was recorded at least ten times. The J gene is TRBJ1-4, the V gene TRBV12-3 or TRBV12-4; possibly TRBD1 for D (6 bases). The V end lost 6 bases, the J end lost 7 bases, and 18 bases lay between the germline ends. This CDR3 comprises 15 residues. The CDR3 reads CASSLWTVEVEKLFF. CDR3 in DNA: TGTGCCAGCAGCCTTTGGACAGTCGAAGTTGAAAAACTGTTTTTT.

This clonotype showed up just a few times. The rearrangement joins TRBV20-1 to TRBJ2-1; 8 bases agree with TRBD2. The CDR3 extends over 17 amino acids. Germline V lookup: CDR1 DFQATT, CDR2 SNEGSKA (reference sequence). The V segment lost 4 bases and the J segment 8 bases; nucleotides outside the gene matches: 19. The CDR3 here is CSANPILPAGDRDEQFF. The CDR3 DNA sequence: TGCAGTGCTAATCCGATTTTGCCAGCGGGAGATCGGGATGAGCAGTTCTTC.

This clonotype has more than one count but fewer than ten. The V and J genes are TRBV20-1 and TRBJ2-7; D not resolved. Trimming pared 3 bases from V and 6 bases from J, leaving 9 bases between. The CDR3 runs 11 residues. Germline assignment: CDR1 DFQATT and CDR2 SNEGSKA (reference sequence). Here the CDR3 DNA reads TGCAGTGCTAGGGAAGGTTCCGAGCAGTACTTC. This sequence encodes CSAREGSEQYF.

This clonotype was observed a handful of times. This chain links TRBV15 with TRBJ1-2, with 7 nucleotides matching TRBD1. After removal of 9 bases from V and 3 bases from J, the junction contained 10 bases not matched to a gene. Germline CDR1 and CDR2: LNHNV and YYDKDF (reference sequence). The CDR3 contains 14 residues. CDR3 bases: TGTGCCACGAGCCGGGACAGCCAAGACTATGGCTACACCTTC. Encoded protein: CATSRDSQDYGYTF.

This clonotype was observed many times. The chain couples TRBV12-3 or TRBV12-4 to TRBJ2-1, with D perhaps TRBD2 (5 bases). The CDR3 contains 13 residues. The V end lost 8 bases, the J end lost 8 bases, and 16 bases lay between the germline ends. The CDR3 DNA sequence: TGTGCCAGCTCCTCCCCACTAGACGATGAGCAGTTCTTC. This gives the protein CASSSPLDDEQFF.

This clonotype came up a few times. The chain couples TRBV12-3 or TRBV12-4 to TRBJ1-2; tentative D call: TRBD1 (5 bases). This CDR3 is built from 14 residues. The V and J ends lost 4 bases and 4 bases respectively, with 13 bases between them. CDR3 coding DNA: TGTGCCAGCAGTTCCAGGGTACGGTCCTATGGCTACACCTTC. This codes for CASSSRVRSYGYTF.

The chain recombines TRBV7-9 with TRBJ2-7, with D unclear. The CDR3 contains 13 residues. Trimming removed 1 base at V and 2 bases at J, with 6 bases between. In germline, CDR1 is SEHNR, CDR2 FQNEAQ (reference sequence). The CDR3 is CASSLVAPYEQYF. In DNA, the CDR3 is TGTGCCAGCAGCTTAGTTGCTCCCTACGAGCAGTACTTC.